The entry below describes one T cell receptor beta chain. The specificity of this receptor is unknown. No much larger clone is present one base from it, and per-base qualities are unavailable. Patients with ophthalmopathy had moderately to severely active disease, with a Clinical Activity Score of 3 or more, a NOSPECS grade of 4 or more, and a disease duration of less than 3 months. Patients with other autoimmune diseases, uncontrolled infections, pregnancy or lactation were excluded. Diagnosis was based on clinical symptoms, serum thyroxine, TRAb, thyroid ultrasound and orbital computed tomography. Using Ficoll-Paque density gradient centrifugation, PBMCs were isolated from about 9.4 ml of fresh peripheral blood. Total RNA was extracted with Trizol reagent and quality-checked on an Agilent 2100 Bioanalyzer. The sample is drawn from a study of Graves' ophthalmopathy and Graves' hyperthyroidism (dated by TCRdb to the late 2010s). In the study overall: Peripheral blood samples were taken at the time of initial diagnosis, before any treatment was given. TCR beta repertoire signatures were used to distinguish Graves' ophthalmopathy from Graves' hyperthyroidism and to predict progression to ophthalmopathy. In total, over 130 blood samples were TCR-sequenced: approximately 42 ophthalmopathy, about 75 hyperthyroidism and about 17 hyperthyroidism-to-ophthalmopathy patients. To explore V-J signatures that distinguish ophthalmopathy from hyperthyroidism, a discovery set of about a hundred patients was enrolled, made up of 40 to 45 with ophthalmopathy and 55 to 65 with stable hyperthyroidism. An independent validation cohort was composed of some 18 hyperthyroidism patients and around 16 patients who later progressed from hyperthyroidism to ophthalmopathy. In 6 or 7 hyperthyroidism patients, T-cell repertoires of thyroid tissue and blood were compared. Following sampling, methimazole starting at 30 mg daily was administered to hyperthyroidism patients, and high-dose intravenous methylprednisolone was administered to ophthalmopathy patients. The roughly 94 discovery patients were randomly divided into training and test sets at a 7:3 ratio. The full study reports these points: No statistical method was used to predetermine the sample size, and group allocation was not hidden from the investigators. In validation, the model predicted ophthalmopathy progression with about 64% sensitivity and roughly 78% specificity; roughly eleven predicted patients were CT-confirmed with GO in a median of around 6.5 months. The 13-signature model separated ophthalmopathy from stable hyperthyroidism with roughly 89% sensitivity and about 81% specificity in cross-validation, and 80%/75% in the test set. Most of the expanded thyroid clonotypes with a frequency above 0.001 were also detected in blood, and it was suggested that the thyroid immune response may be reflected by blood repertoires.

TCR beta CDR3 regions were amplified from RNA transcripts for repertoire sequencing. A first-round RT-PCR used HTBI primers with the Qiagen OneStep RT-PCR kit, followed by a second-round multiplex PCR, size selection and purification. Libraries were sequenced on an Illumina HiSeq2000 using paired-end 100 bp reads. Processing in the source paper ran as follows. SOAPnuke was used for read processing, and reads with adapters, uncalled bases, a mean Phred below 15, or no exact constant-primer or identifier match were discarded. COPE v1.2.5 was used to merge the high-quality paired reads. Each unique nucleotide sequence was defined as a clonotype, and clonotypes were aligned to IMGT TRB V, D and J references with MiTCR v1.1. The analysis was limited to V-J combinations with a frequency above 0.0001, which together covered 99% to 99.2% of the repertoires. For each V-J combination, a TCR clonal expansion and chaos score was defined as the ratio of F50 clonal expansion to chaos observed in the TCRdist matrix. Welch's t-statistics and random forest were used to reduce the features to 10 to 15 V-J combinations, which were then used as input to a naive Bayes classifier. The Morisita-Horn index was used to measure how similar the thyroid and blood repertoires were. TCRdb handled the public reads itself, with Q25 trimming in fastp and clone calling in MiXCR, and kept productive beta chains. Rows with one shared CDR3 protein collapse into an entry with the most common genes and DNA. TCRdb, rather than the study authors, made the V and J calls. This sample gives approximately 160,000 distinct CDR3 sequences in total; more than 30% of them show up just once. The ten largest clonotypes hold roughly 5.2% of the sample.

CDR3 length: 14 amino acids, cysteine to phenylalanine. Only the CDR3 region is kept as DNA, spanning 42 bases read in frame from base 1. V loses 2 bases, J loses 5 bases, and the germline ends lie 12 bases apart. The V and J segments used are TRBV12-3 or TRBV12-4 and TRBJ1-2; the D segment could be TRBD1, given 6 matching bases. The sequenced sample was peripheral blood. The source of this sequence is a woman aged 40 to 50 with Graves' ophthalmopathy. Donor details come from another sample of the same person, matched by shared clones. This receptor has the CDR3 CASSLPQGGYGYTF. The base sequence is TGTGCCAGCAGTTTACCACAGGGAGGTTATGGCTACACCTTC.